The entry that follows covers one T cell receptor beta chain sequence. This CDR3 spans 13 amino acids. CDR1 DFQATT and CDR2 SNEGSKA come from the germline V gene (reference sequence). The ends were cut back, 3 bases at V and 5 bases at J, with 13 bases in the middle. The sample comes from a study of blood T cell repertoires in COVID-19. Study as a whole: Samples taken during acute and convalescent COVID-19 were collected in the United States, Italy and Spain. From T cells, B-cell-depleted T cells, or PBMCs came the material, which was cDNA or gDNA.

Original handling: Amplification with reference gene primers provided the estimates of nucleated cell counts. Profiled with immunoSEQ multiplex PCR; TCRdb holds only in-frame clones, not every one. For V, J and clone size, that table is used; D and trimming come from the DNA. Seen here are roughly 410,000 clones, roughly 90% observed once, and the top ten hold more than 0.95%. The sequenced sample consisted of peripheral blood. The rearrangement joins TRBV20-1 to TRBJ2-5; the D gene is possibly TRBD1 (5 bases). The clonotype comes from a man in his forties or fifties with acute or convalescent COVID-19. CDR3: CSASKGWSETQYF. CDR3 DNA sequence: TGCAGTGCTAGTAAGGGGTGGAGCGAGACCCAGTACTTC.